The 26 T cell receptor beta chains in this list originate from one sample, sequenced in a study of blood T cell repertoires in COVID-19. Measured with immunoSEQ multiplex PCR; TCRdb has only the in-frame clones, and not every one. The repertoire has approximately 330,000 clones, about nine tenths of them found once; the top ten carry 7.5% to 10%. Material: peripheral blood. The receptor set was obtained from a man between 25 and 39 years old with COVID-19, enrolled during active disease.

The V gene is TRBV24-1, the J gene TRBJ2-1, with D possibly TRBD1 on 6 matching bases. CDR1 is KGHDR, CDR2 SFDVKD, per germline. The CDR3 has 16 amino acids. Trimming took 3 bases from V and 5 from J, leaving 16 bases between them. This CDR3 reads CATSDAPGQANNEQFF. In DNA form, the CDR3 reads TGTGCCACCAGTGATGCCCCGGGACAAGCTAACAATGAGCAGTTCTTC.

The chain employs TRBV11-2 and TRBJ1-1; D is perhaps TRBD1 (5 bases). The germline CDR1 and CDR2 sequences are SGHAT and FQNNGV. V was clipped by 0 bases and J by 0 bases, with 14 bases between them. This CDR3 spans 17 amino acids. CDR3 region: CASSLESPRVLNTEAFF. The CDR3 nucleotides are TGTGCCAGCAGCTTAGAATCCCCCAGGGTATTGAACACTGAAGCTTTCTTT.

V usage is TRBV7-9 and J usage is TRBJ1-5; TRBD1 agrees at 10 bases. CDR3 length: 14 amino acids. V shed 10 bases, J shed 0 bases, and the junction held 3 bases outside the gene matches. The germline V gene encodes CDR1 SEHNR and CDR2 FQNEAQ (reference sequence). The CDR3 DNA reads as TGTGCCACGGGACAGGGGTATAGCAATCAGCCCCAGCATTTT. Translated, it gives CATGQGYSNQPQHF.

CDR3 sequence reads: CASSIVPLLAGLNNEQFF. The DNA of the CDR3 is TGTGCCAGTAGTATAGTTCCACTACTAGCGGGGCTTAATAATGAGCAGTTCTTC. The chain carries TRBV19 and TRBJ2-1; TRBD2 matches 10 bases. The germline V gene encodes CDR1 LNHDA and CDR2 SQIVND (reference sequence). There are 18 residues in the CDR3. V lost 1 base to trimming and J lost 7 bases; unmatched junction nucleotides: 13.

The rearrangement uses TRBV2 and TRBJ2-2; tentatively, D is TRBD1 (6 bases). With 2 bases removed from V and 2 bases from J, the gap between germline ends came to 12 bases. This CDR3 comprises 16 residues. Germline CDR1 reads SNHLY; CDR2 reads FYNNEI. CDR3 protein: CASSERRTANTGELFF. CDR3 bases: TGTGCCAGCAGTGAACGTAGGACAGCTAACACCGGGGAGCTGTTTTTT.

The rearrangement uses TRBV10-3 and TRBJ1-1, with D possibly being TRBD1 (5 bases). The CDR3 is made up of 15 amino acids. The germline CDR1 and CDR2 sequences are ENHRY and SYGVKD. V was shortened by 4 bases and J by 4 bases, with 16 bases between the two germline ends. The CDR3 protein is CAISGRVLVATEAFF. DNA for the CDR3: TGTGCCATCAGTGGCAGGGTCCTTGTGGCCACTGAAGCTTTCTTT.

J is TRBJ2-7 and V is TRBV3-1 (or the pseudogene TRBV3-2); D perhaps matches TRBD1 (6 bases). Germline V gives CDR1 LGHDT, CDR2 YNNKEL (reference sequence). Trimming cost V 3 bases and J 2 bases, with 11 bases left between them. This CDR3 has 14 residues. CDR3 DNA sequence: TGTGCCAGCAGCCACTCCCCAGGGGCCTACGAGCAGTACTTC. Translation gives CASSHSPGAYEQYF.

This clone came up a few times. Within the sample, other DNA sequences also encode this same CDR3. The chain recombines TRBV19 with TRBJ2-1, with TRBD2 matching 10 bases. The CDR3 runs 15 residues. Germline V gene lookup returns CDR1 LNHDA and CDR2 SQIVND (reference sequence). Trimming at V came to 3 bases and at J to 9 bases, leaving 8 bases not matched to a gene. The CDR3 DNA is TGTGCCAGTAGTATTCAGAGCGGGAGGGCCGCTGAGCAGTTCTTC. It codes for CASSIQSGRAAEQFF.

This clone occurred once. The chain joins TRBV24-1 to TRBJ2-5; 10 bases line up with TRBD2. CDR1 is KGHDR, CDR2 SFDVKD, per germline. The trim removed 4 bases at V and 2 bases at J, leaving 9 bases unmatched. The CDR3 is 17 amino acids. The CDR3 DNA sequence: TGTGCCACCAGTGAATTAAGCGGGAGGGCCGGTCAAGAGACCCAGTACTTC. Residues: CATSELSGRAGQETQYF.

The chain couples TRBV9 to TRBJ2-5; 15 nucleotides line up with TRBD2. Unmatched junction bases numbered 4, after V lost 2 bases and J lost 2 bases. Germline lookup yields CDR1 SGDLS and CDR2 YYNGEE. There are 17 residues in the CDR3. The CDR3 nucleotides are TGTGCCAGCAGCGTCGGGACTAGCGGGGGGTCGCAAGAGACCCAGTACTTC. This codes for CASSVGTSGGSQETQYF.

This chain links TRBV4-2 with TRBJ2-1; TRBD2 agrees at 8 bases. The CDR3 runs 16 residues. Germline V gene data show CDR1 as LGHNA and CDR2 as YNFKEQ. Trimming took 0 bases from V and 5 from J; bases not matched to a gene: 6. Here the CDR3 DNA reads TGTGCCAGCAGCCAAGATCATCCCGGGAGGGACAATGAGCAGTTCTTC. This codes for CASSQDHPGRDNEQFF.

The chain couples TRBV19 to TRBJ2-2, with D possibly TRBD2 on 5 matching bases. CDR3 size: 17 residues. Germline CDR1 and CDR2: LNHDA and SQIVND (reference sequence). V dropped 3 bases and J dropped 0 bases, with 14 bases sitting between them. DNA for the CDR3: TGTGCCAGTAGTATCCCGTGGAGGCTTTCGAACACCGGGGAGCTGTTTTTT. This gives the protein CASSIPWRLSNTGELFF. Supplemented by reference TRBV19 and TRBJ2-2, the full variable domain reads DGGITQSPKYLFRKEGQNVTLSCEQNLNHDAMYWYRQDPGQGLRLIYYSQIVNDFQKGDIAEGYSVSREKKESFPLTVTSAQKNPTAFYLCASSIPWRLSNTGELFFGEGSRLTVL.

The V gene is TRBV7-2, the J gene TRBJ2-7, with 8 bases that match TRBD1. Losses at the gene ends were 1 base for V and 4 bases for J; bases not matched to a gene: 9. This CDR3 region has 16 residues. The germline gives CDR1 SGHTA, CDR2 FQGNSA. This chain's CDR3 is CASSLGSGGAVYEQYF. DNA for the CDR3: TGTGCCAGCAGCTTAGGGTCAGGGGGCGCGGTGTACGAGCAGTACTTC. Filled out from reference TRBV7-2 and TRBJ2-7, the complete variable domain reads GAGVSQSPSNKVTEKGKDVELRCDPISGHTALYWYRQSLGQGLEFLIYFQGNSAPDKSGLPSDRFSAERTGGSVSTLTIQRTQQEDSAVYLCASSLGSGGAVYEQYFGPGTRLTVT.

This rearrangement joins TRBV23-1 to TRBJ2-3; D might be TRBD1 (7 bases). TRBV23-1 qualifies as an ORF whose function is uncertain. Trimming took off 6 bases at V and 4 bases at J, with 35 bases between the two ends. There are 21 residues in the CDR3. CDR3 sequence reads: CASRRKPKRLGEDRRPDTQYF. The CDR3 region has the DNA TGCGCCAGCAGACGTAAGCCAAAGAGACTCGGGGAGGACAGGAGGCCAGATACGCAGTATTTT.

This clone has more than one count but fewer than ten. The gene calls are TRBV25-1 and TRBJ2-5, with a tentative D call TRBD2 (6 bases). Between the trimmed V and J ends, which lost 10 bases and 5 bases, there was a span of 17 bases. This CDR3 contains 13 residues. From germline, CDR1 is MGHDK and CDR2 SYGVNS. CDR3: CATTWGVGETQYF. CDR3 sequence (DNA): TGTGCCACCACGTGGGGGGTTGGGGAGACCCAGTACTTC.

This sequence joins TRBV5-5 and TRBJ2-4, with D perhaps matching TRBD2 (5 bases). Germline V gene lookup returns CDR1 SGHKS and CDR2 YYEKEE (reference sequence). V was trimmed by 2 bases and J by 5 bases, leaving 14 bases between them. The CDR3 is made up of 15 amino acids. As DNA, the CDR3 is TGTGCCAGCAGCTTAGGAAGAGGGATCCAAAACATTCAGTACTTC. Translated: CASSLGRGIQNIQYF.

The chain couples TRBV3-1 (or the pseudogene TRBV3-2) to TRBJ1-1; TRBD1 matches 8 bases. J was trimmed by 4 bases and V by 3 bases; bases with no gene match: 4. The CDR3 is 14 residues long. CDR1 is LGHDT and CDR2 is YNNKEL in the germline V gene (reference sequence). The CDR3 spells CASSQGQVSTEAFF. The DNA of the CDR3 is TGTGCCAGCAGCCAGGGACAGGTCAGCACTGAAGCTTTCTTT.

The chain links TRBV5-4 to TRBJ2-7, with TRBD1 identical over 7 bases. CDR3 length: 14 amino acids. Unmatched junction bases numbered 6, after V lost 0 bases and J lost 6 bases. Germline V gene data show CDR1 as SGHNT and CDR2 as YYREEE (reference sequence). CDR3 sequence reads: CASSLDRGRGEQYF. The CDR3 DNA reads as TGTGCCAGCAGCTTGGACAGGGGACGTGGCGAGCAGTACTTC.

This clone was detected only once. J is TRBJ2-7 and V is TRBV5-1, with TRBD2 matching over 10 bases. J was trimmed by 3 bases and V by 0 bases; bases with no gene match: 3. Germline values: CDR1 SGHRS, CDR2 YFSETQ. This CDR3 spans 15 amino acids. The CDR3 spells CASSLDGLADYEQYF. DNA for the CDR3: TGCGCCAGCAGCTTGGACGGACTAGCGGACTACGAGCAGTACTTC.

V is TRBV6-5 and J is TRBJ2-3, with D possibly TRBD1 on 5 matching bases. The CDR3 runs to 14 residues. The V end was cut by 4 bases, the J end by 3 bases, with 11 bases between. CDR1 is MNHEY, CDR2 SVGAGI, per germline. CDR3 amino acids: CASSSEGVTDTQYF. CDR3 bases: TGTGCCAGCAGTTCCGAAGGGGTAACAGATACGCAGTATTTT.

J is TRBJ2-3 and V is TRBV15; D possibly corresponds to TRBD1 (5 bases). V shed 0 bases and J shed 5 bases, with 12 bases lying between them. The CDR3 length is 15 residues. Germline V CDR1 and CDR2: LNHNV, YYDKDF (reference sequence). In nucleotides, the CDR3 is TGTGCCACCAGCAGAGATGTGGGGCTTGTAGATACGCAGTATTTT. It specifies CATSRDVGLVDTQYF.

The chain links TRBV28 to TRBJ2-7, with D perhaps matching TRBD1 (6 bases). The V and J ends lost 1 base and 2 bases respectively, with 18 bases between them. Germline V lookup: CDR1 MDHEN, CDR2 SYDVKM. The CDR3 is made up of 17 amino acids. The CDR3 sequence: CASSLSSAGDNAYEQYF. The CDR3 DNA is TGTGCCAGCAGTTTATCGTCGGCAGGGGATAATGCCTACGAGCAGTACTTC.

CDR3 region: CASSYRDLLEQYF. The CDR3 DNA sequence: TGTGCCAGCAGCTACAGGGATTTGCTAGAGCAGTACTTC. The rearrangement joins TRBV7-8 to TRBJ2-7, with a tentative D call TRBD1 (6 bases). The V gene's germline CDR1 is SGHVS and CDR2 FQNEAQ. V shed 4 bases and J shed 7 bases, with 14 bases lying between them. The CDR3 is 13 residues long.

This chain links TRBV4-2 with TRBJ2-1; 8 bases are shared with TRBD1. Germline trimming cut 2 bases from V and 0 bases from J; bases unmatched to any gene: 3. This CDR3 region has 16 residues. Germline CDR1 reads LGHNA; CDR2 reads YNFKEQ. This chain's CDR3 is CASSQFDRGSYNEQFF. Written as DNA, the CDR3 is TGTGCCAGCAGCCAATTTGACAGGGGCTCCTACAATGAGCAGTTCTTC.

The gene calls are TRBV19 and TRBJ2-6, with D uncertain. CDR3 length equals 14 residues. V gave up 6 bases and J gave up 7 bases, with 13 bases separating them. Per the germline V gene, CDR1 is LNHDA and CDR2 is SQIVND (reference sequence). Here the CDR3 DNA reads TGTGCCAGTAGAGATGGAACGGGTGCCAACGTCCTGACTTTC. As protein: CASRDGTGANVLTF.

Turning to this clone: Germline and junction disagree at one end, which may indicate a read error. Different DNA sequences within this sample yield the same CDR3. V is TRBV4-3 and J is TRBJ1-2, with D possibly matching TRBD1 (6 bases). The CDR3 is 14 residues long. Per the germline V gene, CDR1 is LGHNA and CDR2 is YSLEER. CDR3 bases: TGCGCTAGCAGCCGCGACAGGATAGGCTATGGCTACACCTTC. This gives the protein CASSRDRIGYGYTF.